Included here is one T cell receptor (beta chain) sequence, with context. These data belong to a study of blood T cells in healthy people across ages. CDR1 and CDR2 (germline): SGHRS, YFSETQ. V lost 4 bases, J lost 6 bases, and 20 bases lay in between. This CDR3 spans 15 amino acids. Combining a sample-barcoded 5' primer with a J-beta primer mix, a second PCR ran for roughly 7 to 12 cycles. From the 5' RACE reads, TCRdb called clonotypes with MiXCR, one entry per CDR3 protein. Seen here are 1.8 million or so distinct CDR3 sequences, roughly two fifths observed once, and the top ten hold 20% to 25%. The sequence was collected from a human donor in good health. The chain couples TRBV5-1 to TRBJ2-7; a possible D gene is TRBD2 (5 bases). The material sequenced was blood. The CDR3: CASSSNTMRAAEQYF. In nucleotides, the CDR3 is TGCGCCAGCAGCAGCAATACCATGCGGGCGGCCGAGCAGTACTTC.